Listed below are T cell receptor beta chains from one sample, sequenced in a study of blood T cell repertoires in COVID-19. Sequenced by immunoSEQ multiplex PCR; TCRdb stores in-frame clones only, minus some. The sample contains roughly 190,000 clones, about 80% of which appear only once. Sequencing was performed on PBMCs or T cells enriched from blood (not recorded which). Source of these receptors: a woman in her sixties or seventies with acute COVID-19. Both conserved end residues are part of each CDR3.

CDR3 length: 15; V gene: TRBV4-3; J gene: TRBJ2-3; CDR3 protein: CASSLAGGFTDTQYF
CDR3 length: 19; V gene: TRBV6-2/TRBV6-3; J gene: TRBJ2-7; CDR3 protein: CASSYKASGARVPSYEQYF
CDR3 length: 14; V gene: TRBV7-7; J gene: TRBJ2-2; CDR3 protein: CASSAGQGVGELFF
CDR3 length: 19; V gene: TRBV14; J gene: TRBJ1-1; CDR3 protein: CASSQAIGLREGPRTEAFF
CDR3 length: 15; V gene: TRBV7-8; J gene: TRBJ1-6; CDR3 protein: CASSFGQADNSPLHF
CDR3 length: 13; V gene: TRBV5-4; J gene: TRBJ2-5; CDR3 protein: CASSSQPGETQYF
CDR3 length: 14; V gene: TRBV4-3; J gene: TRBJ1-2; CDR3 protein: CASSQNGLQRGYTF
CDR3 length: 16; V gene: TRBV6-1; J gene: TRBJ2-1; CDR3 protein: CASSEAGREVYNEQFF
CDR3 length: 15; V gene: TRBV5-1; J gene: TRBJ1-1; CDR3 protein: CASSLVRGGKTEAFF
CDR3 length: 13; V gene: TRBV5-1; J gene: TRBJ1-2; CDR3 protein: CASSFGHDEGYTF
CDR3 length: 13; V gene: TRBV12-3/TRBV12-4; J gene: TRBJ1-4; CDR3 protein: CASSFGGNEKLFF
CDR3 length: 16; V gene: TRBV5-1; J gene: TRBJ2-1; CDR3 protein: CASSLPKGQIYNEQFF
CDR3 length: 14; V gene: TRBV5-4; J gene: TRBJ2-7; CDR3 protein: CASSFGTAGYEQYF
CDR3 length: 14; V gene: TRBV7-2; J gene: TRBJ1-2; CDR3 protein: CASSLSDRVQGYTF
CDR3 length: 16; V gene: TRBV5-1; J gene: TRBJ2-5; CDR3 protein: CASSLDETRVQETQYF
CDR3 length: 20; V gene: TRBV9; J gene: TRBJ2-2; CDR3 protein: CASSVRTGGRGSRNTGELFF
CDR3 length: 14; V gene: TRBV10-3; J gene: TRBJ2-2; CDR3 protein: CAIRSTSLVGELFF
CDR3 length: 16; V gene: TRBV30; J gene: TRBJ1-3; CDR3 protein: CAWSDRQGAYGNTIYF
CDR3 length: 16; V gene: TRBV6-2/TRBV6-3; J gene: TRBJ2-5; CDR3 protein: CASSYGMGTPQETQYF
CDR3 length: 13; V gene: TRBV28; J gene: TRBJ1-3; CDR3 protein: CASSLSGGNTIYF
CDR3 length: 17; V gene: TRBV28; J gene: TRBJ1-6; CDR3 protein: CASTVGGANSYNSPLHF
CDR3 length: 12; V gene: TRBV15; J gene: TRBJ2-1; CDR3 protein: CATSRAGNEQFF
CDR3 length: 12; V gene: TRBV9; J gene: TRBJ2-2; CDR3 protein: CASTSVPGELFF
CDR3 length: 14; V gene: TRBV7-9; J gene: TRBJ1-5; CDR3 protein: CASSYVGRDQPQHF
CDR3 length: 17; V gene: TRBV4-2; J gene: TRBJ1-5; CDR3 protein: CASSQAGWGGGNQPQHF
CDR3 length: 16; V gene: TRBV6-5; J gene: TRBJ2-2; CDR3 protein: CASSYQTGEATGELFF
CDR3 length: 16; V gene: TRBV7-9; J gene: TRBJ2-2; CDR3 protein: CASSRGQGLAFGELFF
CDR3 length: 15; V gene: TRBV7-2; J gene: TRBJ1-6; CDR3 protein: CASSLGDRRDSPLHF
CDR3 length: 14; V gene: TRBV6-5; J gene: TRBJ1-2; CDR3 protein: CASSYSPGAYGYTF
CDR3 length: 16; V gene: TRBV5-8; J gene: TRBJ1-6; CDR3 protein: CASSRKQGRRNSPLHF